This T cell receptor (beta chain) appears in the sequencing data of a study of blood T cell repertoires in COVID-19. On this clone itself: A read error may produce the germline difference seen at one junction end.

Generated by immunoSEQ multiplex PCR, the TCRdb table keeps only in-frame clones and is missing some. The table records fewer than 500,000 clones, approximately 90% of them present only once. CDR3 length: 17 residues. Germline loops: CDR1 SNHLY, CDR2 FYNNEI. The sequencing sample was made of PBMCs or T cells enriched from blood (not recorded which). The chain couples TRBV2 to TRBJ1-3, with D perhaps matching TRBD1 (6 bases). The receptor was derived from a woman aged 18-30 years who had recovered from COVID-19. The CDR3 spells CASSEDRVGSSGNTIYF. The CDR3 DNA reads as TGTGCCAGCAGTGAAGACAGGGTGGGATCTTCTGGTAACACCATATATTTT.